The present T cell receptor beta chain was sequenced within a study of cytomegalovirus exposure and HLA in healthy donors. V shed 4 bases and J 2 bases; nucleotides not matched to a gene: 7. CDR3 length: 16 amino acids. Per the germline V gene, CDR1 is SGHDT and CDR2 is YYEEEE. Vbeta (60) and Jbeta (13) primers were used in the PCR. The method was immunoSEQ multiplex PCR; TCRdb's version includes in-frame clones alone and lacks a portion of them. Seen here are around 100,000 clones, around 68% observed once, and the top ten hold around 3.9%. This receptor was obtained from a woman aged 40 to 49 in good health and CMV-seropositive. Material: PBMCs. V and J are TRBV5-6 and TRBJ1-3; 9 bases fit TRBD1. CDR3 coding DNA: TGTGCCAGCAGCACCGGGACAGGGTCCGCTGGAAACACCATATATTTT. Amino acids: CASSTGTGSAGNTIYF.